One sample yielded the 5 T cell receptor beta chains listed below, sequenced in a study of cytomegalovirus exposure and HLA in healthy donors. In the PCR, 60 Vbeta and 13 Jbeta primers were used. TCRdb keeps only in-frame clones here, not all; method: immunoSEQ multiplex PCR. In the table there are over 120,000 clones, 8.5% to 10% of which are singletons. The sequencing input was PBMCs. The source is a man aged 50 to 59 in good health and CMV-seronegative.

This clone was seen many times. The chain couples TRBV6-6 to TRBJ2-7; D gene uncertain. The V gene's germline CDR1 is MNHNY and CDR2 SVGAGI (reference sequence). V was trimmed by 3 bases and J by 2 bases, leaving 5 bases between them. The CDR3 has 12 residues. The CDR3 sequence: CASSYTPYEQYF. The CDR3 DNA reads TGTGCCAGCAGTTATACACCCTACGAGCAGTACTTC.

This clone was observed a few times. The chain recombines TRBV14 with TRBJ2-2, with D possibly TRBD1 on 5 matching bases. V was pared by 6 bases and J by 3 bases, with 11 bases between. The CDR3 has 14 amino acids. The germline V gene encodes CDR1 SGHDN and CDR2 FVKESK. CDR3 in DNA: TGTGCCAGCAGATTTACAGGAGACACCGGGGAGCTGTTTTTT. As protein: CASRFTGDTGELFF.

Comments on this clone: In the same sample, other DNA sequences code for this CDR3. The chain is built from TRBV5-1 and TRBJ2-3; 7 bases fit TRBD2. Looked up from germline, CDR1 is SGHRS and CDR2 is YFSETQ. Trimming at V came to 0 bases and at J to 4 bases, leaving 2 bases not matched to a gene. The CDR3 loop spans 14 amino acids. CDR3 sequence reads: CASSLGLAADTQYF. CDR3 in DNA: TGCGCCAGCAGCTTGGGACTAGCTGCAGATACGCAGTATTTT.

The CDR3 is CASSLDMNSPLTDTQYF. Here the CDR3 DNA reads TGTGCCAGCAGCTTAGATATGAATAGCCCTCTCACAGATACGCAGTATTTT. This rearrangement joins TRBV11-2 to TRBJ2-3; D remains ambiguous. This CDR3 has 17 residues. CDR1 and CDR2 from the germline V gene are SGHAT and FQNNGV. V was shortened by 0 bases and J by 2 bases, with 15 bases between the two germline ends.

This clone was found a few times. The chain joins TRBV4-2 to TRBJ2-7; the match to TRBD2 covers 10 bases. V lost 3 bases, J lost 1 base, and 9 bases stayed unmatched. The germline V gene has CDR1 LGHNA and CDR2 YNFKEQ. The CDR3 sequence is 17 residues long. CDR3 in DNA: TGTGCCAGCAGCCAGACCACGGGACTAGCGATTTCCTACGAGCAGTACTTC. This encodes CASSQTTGLAISYEQYF.